This T cell receptor beta chain was found in a study of graft-versus-host responses after intestinal transplantation. At the level of the study: Anti-thymocyte globulin was used for induction in all recipients, who then took tacrolimus and steroids for roughly three years.

Plating of some 200,000 CFSE-labeled responder cells was done together with some 200,000 irradiated, violet-dye-labeled stimulator cells. Study-level results: Among circulating GvH clones, peak levels were associated with early post-transplant declines in HvG clones. GvH clones turned up in recipient marrow; some had shown up first in ileum or blood.

Repertoires were generated with immunoSEQ multiplex PCR, while TCRdb's copy carries only in-frame clones and drops some. The table includes fewer than 25,000 clones, around 42% detected once. Material: alloreactive CD4+ T cells from a mixed lymphocyte reaction culture, obtained before intestinal transplant. Documented subset: CFSE-low proliferating T cells sorted from roughly six-day pre-transplant mixed lymphocyte reaction (GvH or HvG direction). The sequence derives from a human patient who received an intestinal transplant.

In DNA form, the CDR3 reads TGTGCCAGCAGCCCCCGGACCGGGACCTACGAGCAGTACTTC. It codes for CASSPRTGTYEQYF. This chain joins TRBV7-2 and TRBJ2-7; perhaps TRBD2 as D (5 bases). This CDR3 contains 14 residues. The germline V and J ends were trimmed by 5 bases and 2 bases, with 13 bases remaining between them. The V gene's germline CDR1 is SGHTA and CDR2 FQGNSA.